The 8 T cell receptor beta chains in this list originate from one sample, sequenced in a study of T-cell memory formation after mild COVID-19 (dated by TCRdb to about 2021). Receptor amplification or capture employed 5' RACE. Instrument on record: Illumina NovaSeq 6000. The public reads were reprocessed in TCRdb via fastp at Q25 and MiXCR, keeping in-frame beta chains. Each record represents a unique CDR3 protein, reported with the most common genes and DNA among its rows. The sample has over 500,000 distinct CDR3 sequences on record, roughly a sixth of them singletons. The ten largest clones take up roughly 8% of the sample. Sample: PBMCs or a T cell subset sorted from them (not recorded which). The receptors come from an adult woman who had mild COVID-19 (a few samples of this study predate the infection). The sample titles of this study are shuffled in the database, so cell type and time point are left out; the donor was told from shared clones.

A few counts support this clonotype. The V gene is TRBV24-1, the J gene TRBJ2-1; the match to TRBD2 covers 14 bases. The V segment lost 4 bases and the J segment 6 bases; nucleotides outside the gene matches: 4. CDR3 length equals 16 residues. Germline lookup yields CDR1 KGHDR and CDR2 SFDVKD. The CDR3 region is CATSDPGTSGSNEQFF. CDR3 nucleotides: TGTGCCACCAGTGACCCCGGGACTAGCGGGAGCAATGAGCAGTTCTTC.

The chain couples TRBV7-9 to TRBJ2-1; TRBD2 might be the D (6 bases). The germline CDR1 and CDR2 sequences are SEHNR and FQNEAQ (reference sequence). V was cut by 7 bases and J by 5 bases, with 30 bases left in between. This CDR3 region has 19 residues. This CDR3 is CASTKERARTRDLNNEQFF. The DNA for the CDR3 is TGTGCCAGCACCAAAGAGCGGGCCCGCACCAGGGATCTTAACAATGAGCAGTTCTTC.

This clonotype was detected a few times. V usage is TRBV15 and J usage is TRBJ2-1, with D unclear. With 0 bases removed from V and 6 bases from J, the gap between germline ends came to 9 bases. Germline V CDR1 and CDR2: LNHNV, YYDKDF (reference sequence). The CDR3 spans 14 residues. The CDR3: CATSRDQRTNEQFF. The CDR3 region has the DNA TGTGCCACCAGCAGAGATCAAAGGACCAATGAGCAGTTCTTC.

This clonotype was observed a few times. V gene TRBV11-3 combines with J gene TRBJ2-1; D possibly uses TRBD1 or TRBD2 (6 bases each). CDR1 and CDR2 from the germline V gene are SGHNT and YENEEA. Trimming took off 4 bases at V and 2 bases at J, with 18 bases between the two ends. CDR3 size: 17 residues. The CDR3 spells CASSSRAGGHTYNEQFF. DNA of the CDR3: TGTGCCAGCAGCTCTCGGGCTGGGGGGCACACCTACAATGAGCAGTTCTTC. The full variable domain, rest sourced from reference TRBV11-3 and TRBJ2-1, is EAGVVQSPRYKIIEKKQPVAFWCNPISGHNTLYWYLQNLGQGPELLIRYENEEAVDDSQLPKDRFSAERLKGVDSTLKIQPAELGDSAVYLCASSSRAGGHTYNEQFFGPGTRLTVL.

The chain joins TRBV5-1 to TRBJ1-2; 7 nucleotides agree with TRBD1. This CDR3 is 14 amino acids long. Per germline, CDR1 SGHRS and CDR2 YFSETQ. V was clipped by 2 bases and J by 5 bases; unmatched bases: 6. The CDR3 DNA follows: TGCGCCAGCAGCTTATTCGGGACAGATTATGGCTACACCTTC. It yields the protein CASSLFGTDYGYTF. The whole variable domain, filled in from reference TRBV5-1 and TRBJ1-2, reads KAGVTQTPRYLIKTRGQQVTLSCSPISGHRSVSWYQQTPGQGLQFLFEYFSETQRNKGNFPGRFSGRQFSNSRSEMNVSTLELGDSALYLCASSLFGTDYGYTFGSGTRLTVV.

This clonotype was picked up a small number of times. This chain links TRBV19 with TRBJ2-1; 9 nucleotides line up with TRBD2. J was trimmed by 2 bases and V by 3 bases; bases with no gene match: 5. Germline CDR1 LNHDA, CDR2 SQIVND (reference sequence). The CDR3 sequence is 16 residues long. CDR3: CASSIDSGGPYNEQFF. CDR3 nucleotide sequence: TGTGCCAGTAGTATTGATAGCGGGGGCCCCTACAATGAGCAGTTCTTC.

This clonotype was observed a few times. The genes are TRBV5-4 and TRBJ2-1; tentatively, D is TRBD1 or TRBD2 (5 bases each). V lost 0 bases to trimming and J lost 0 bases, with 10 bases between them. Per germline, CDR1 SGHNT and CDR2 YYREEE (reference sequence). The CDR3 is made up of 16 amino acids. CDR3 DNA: TGTGCCAGCAGCTTGGTGGGGGAGAGCTCCTACAATGAGCAGTTCTTC. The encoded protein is CASSLVGESSYNEQFF.

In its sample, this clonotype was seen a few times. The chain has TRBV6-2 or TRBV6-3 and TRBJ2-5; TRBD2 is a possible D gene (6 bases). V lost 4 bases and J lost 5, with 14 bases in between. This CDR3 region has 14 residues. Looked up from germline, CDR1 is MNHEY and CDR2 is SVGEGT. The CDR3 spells CASSWDSRMETQYF. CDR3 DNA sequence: TGTGCCAGCAGTTGGGACTCGCGGATGGAGACCCAGTACTTC.